This T cell receptor (beta chain) comes out of a study of vaccination and CD4 T cells after COVID-19. Regarding this clonotype: Its antigen is not identified.

Oncomine TCR Beta short-read sequencing was applied to DNA from cultured CD4+ T cells. Extraction of genomic DNA was performed on cultured CD4+ T cells. MiXCR, run by TCRdb on the PCR reads, gives a single entry per CDR3 protein. Of tens of thousands of distinct CDR3 sequences in the sample, under 80% were seen once. The CDR3 is made up of 16 amino acids. V was shortened by 6 bases and J by 10 bases, with 22 bases between the two germline ends. CDR1 and CDR2 from the germline V gene are MNHEY and SMNVEV (reference sequence). The treatment was: roughly 10-day PBMC culture with coronavirus spike peptide pools or control peptides (ViraFEST assay).

The sequenced material came from CD4+ T cells from blood, cultured in vitro. This clonotype was sampled from a human donor who had recovered from COVID-19. The chain combines TRBV27 with TRBJ1-6; D may be TRBD1 (5 bases). The CDR3 sequence is CASSVRDLRVRSPLHF. The CDR3, as DNA: TGTGCCAGCAGCGTGCGAGATCTCAGGGTGCGATCACCCCTCCACTTT.